A single sample gave rise to the 25 T cell receptor beta chains below, sequenced in a study of T cell responses to AZD1222 COVID-19 vaccine. The protocol was immunoSEQ multiplex PCR, while the TCRdb copy is restricted to in-frame clones and leaves out a portion. This sample has 180,000 or so clones; roughly nine tenths occur once, and the top ten carry 2.6%. Sequenced material: peripheral blood, taken on day 0 of AZD1222 vaccination. These receptors were taken from an adult in good health.

The rearrangement uses TRBV12-3 or TRBV12-4 and TRBJ2-2, with D hard to call. Trimming left V 4 bases short and J 5 bases short, with 8 bases between. The CDR3 spans 13 residues. The CDR3 is CASSSARTGELFF. In DNA form, the CDR3 reads TGTGCCAGCAGTTCCGCTCGAACCGGGGAGCTGTTTTTT.

V is TRBV4-1 and J is TRBJ1-3; unclear D gene. V dropped 0 bases and J dropped 0 bases, with 9 bases sitting between them. CDR3 size: 16 residues. The germline gives CDR1 MGHRA, CDR2 YSYEKL. The CDR3 bases are TGCGCCAGCAGCCAAGAGTGGGTGTACTCTGGAAACACCATATATTTT. Translating gives CASSQEWVYSGNTIYF.

The chain carries TRBV18 and TRBJ2-4, with 8 bases aligning to TRBD1. J lost 0 bases, V lost 6 bases, and 13 bases had no gene match. Germline assignment: CDR1 KGHSH and CDR2 LQKENI. CDR3 length: 18 amino acids. CDR3 loop: CASSLTSPGQVAKNIQYF. The CDR3 DNA is TGTGCCAGCTCTCTCACGTCTCCGGGACAGGTAGCCAAAAACATTCAGTACTTC.

The chain links TRBV11-1 to TRBJ1-1; TRBD1 might be the D (6 bases). The V gene lost 3 bases and the J gene lost 5 bases, with 10 bases spanning the gap. The CDR3 covers 13 residues. Germline loops: CDR1 SGHAT, CDR2 FQDESV (reference sequence). Here the CDR3 reads CASSLSQGTEAFF. The DNA of the CDR3 is TGTGCCAGCAGCTTGAGTCAGGGGACTGAAGCTTTCTTT.

The chain employs TRBV5-6 and TRBJ1-2; 8 bases are a match to TRBD1. The CDR3 sequence is 14 residues long. Per germline, CDR1 SGHDT and CDR2 YYEEEE. Losses at the gene ends were 5 bases for V and 4 bases for J; bases not matched to a gene: 7. The CDR3 nucleotides are TGTGCCAGCAGGTCACAGGGGGAGGGCTATGGCTACACCTTC. Amino acids: CASRSQGEGYGYTF.

This sequence joins TRBV27 and TRBJ1-5; 8 bases agree with TRBD1. This CDR3 region has 17 residues. After removal of 0 bases from V and 5 bases from J, the junction contained 9 bases not matched to a gene. Germline CDR1 is MNHEY and CDR2 is SMNVEV (reference sequence). In DNA form, the CDR3 reads TGTGCCAGCAGTTTATCGGTGGACAGGGTAGGGGATCAGCCCCAGCATTTT. It encodes CASSLSVDRVGDQPQHF.

This clone was recorded only once. This rearrangement joins TRBV28 to TRBJ1-6, with 8 bases that match TRBD1. The CDR3 extends over 16 amino acids. Germline values: CDR1 MDHEN, CDR2 SYDVKM. V gave up 5 bases and J gave up 8 bases; unmatched junction bases: 11. The CDR3 nucleotides read TGTGCCAGCAGTGTAGACCCGACAGGGGTCTATTCACCCCTCCACTTT. This translates into CASSVDPTGVYSPLHF.

The CDR3 region is CASNAGTGYEQYF. CDR3 in DNA: TGTGCCAGCAACGCCGGGACAGGCTACGAGCAGTACTTC. The chain is built from TRBV7-9 and TRBJ2-7; 8 bases line up with TRBD1. Germline lookup yields CDR1 SEHNR and CDR2 FQNEAQ (reference sequence). The CDR3 is 13 amino acids. V was clipped by 7 bases and J by 3 bases; unmatched bases: 5.

This rearrangement joins TRBV29-1 to TRBJ2-1, with 13 nucleotides matching TRBD2. CDR3 length: 15 amino acids. The junction had 1 base not matched to a gene; V was cut back by 1 base and J by 4 bases. CDR1 and CDR2 from the germline V gene are SQVTM and ANQGSEA. CDR3 amino acids: CSVEGTSGRYNEQFF. CDR3 DNA sequence: TGCAGCGTTGAAGGGACTAGCGGGAGATACAATGAGCAGTTCTTC.

The chain links TRBV2 to TRBJ2-2; the D gene is possibly TRBD1 (6 bases). Germline lookup yields CDR1 SNHLY and CDR2 FYNNEI. There are 15 residues in the CDR3. Trimming removed 7 bases at V and 5 bases at J, with 17 bases between. The CDR3 region is CASTQRGQRTGELFF. CDR3 nucleotide sequence: TGTGCCAGCACCCAAAGGGGACAAAGGACCGGGGAGCTGTTTTTT.

The chain employs TRBV7-9 and TRBJ1-1, with D unresolved. V gave up 3 bases and J gave up 0 bases, with 5 bases separating them. The germline CDR1 and CDR2 sequences are SEHNR and FQNEAQ (reference sequence). The CDR3 is 13 residues long. CDR3 protein: CASSFQVNTEAFF. The CDR3 DNA reads TGTGCCAGCAGCTTCCAGGTGAACACTGAAGCTTTCTTT. The entire variable domain, with the rest obtained from reference TRBV7-9 and TRBJ1-1, is as follows: DTGVSQNPRHKITKRGQNVTFRCDPISEHNRLYWYRQTLGQGPEFLTYFQNEAQLEKSRLLSDRFSAERPKGSFSTLEIQRTEQGDSAMYLCASSFQVNTEAFFGQGTRLTVV.

V gene TRBV27 combines with J gene TRBJ2-7; 7 bases match TRBD1. The CDR3 runs to 16 residues. CDR1 is MNHEY, CDR2 SMNVEV, per germline (reference sequence). V trimming: 5 bases; J trimming: 6 bases; junction bases outside the gene matches: 16. The CDR3 here is CASSPPGTASGGEQYF. CDR3 DNA sequence: TGTGCCAGCAGTCCTCCCGGGACAGCTTCAGGAGGCGAGCAGTACTTC.

In nucleotides, the CDR3 is TGTGCCAGCAGGAAGACAGGGGGCTATGGCTACACCTTC. It specifies CASRKTGGYGYTF. This chain uses TRBV6-4 with TRBJ1-2; 9 bases line up with TRBD1. The CDR3 extends over 13 amino acids. V gave up 6 bases and J gave up 4 bases; unmatched junction bases: 3. The V gene's germline CDR1 is MRHNA and CDR2 SNTAGT.

The chain carries TRBV7-2 and TRBJ1-4; 7 nucleotides line up with TRBD1. CDR3 length: 14 residues. Per the germline V gene, CDR1 is SGHTA and CDR2 is FQGNSA. The V and J ends lost 5 bases and 4 bases, in that order; junction bases with no gene match: 4. This CDR3 reads CASSRDSFNEKLFF. CDR3 bases: TGTGCCAGCAGCAGGGACAGCTTTAATGAAAAACTGTTTTTT.

This clone showed up just once. The chain uses TRBV19 and TRBJ2-7; perhaps TRBD1 as D (6 bases). V was clipped by 10 bases and J by 3 bases, with 13 bases between them. The CDR3 runs to 12 residues. Germline V gives CDR1 LNHDA, CDR2 SQIVND (reference sequence). For the CDR3, the DNA is TGTGCCACTATCGACAGGTACTACGAGCAGTACTTC. It codes for CATIDRYYEQYF.

The chain combines TRBV30 with TRBJ2-3; D remains ambiguous. V lost 4 bases and J 0 bases, leaving 8 bases between the germline ends. The CDR3 runs 13 residues. The germline V gene encodes CDR1 GTSNPN and CDR2 SVGIG (reference sequence). The CDR3 region is CAWTSWSTDTQYF. As DNA, the CDR3 is TGTGCCTGGACGTCATGGAGCACAGATACGCAGTATTTT.

This chain's CDR3 is CASSSGTELETQYF. In nucleotides, the CDR3 is TGCGCCAGCAGCTCCGGGACAGAGCTAGAGACCCAGTACTTC. The genes are TRBV5-1 and TRBJ2-5, with 7 bases aligning to TRBD1. V trimming: 3 bases; J trimming: 4 bases; junction bases outside the gene matches: 6. Germline V gene lookup returns CDR1 SGHRS and CDR2 YFSETQ. The CDR3 has 14 residues.

This chain joins TRBV18 and TRBJ2-2; 9 bases are a match to TRBD2. Germline loops: CDR1 KGHSH, CDR2 LQKENI. The CDR3 length is 16 residues. The V gene end was trimmed by 3 bases and the J gene end by 4 bases; junction bases not matched to a gene: 6. The CDR3 nucleotides read TGTGCCAGCTCACCCTTAGCGGGAGACATCACCGGGGAGCTGTTTTTT. It is translated as CASSPLAGDITGELFF.

To note about this clone: Other DNA sequences in the same sample also yield this CDR3. The V call is TRBV19, the J call TRBJ1-1; D gene unclear. Germline lookup yields CDR1 LNHDA and CDR2 SQIVND (reference sequence). Trimming left V 2 bases short and J 0 bases short, with 4 bases between. The CDR3 loop spans 13 amino acids. CDR3 amino acids: CASSITVNTEAFF. The CDR3 coding sequence is TGTGCCAGTAGTATAACAGTGAACACTGAAGCTTTCTTT.

The chain couples TRBV5-1 to TRBJ1-4; TRBD1 aligns across 9 bases. The junction had 2 bases not matched to a gene; V was cut back by 3 bases and J by 5 bases. Germline V gene data show CDR1 as SGHRS and CDR2 as YFSETQ. The CDR3 runs 14 residues. The CDR3 loop reads CASSWTGVNEKLFF. As DNA, the CDR3 is TGCGCCAGCAGCTGGACAGGGGTCAATGAAAAACTGTTTTTT.

In nucleotides, the CDR3 is TGTGCCAGCAGTTTTGGACAGGCCAATCAGCCCCAGCATTTT. The encoded protein is CASSFGQANQPQHF. The chain links TRBV7-2 to TRBJ1-5; 7 bases are shared with TRBD1. Germline V gene sequence: CDR1 SGHTA, CDR2 FQGNSA. This CDR3 has 14 residues. V lost 6 bases, J lost 3 bases, and 5 bases stayed unmatched.

The rearrangement uses TRBV29-1 and TRBJ1-2; no clear D. Looked up from germline, CDR1 is SQVTM and CDR2 is ANQGSEA. V was pared by 8 bases and J by 0 bases, with 19 bases between. The CDR3 is 15 amino acids. CDR3 amino acids: CSTGILGGPNYGYTF. For the CDR3, the DNA is TGCAGCACCGGGATTTTGGGAGGGCCTAACTATGGCTACACCTTC.

This chain links TRBV29-1 with TRBJ2-7; 7 nucleotides align to TRBD2. This CDR3 contains 12 residues. V shed 3 bases, J shed 7 bases, and the junction held 6 bases outside the gene matches. Germline loops: CDR1 SQVTM, CDR2 ANQGSEA. This CDR3 is CSVEYSGGEQYF. The CDR3 region has the DNA TGCAGCGTTGAGTATTCGGGGGGAGAGCAGTACTTC.

The chain recombines TRBV5-1 with TRBJ1-1; D remains unclear. The CDR3 loop spans 17 amino acids. Germline CDR1 is SGHRS and CDR2 is YFSETQ. V dropped 2 bases and J dropped 0 bases, with 17 bases sitting between them. The CDR3 region has the DNA TGCGCCAGCAGCTTAATTGGCACAGCCACCCTGAACACTGAAGCTTTCTTT. Translated: CASSLIGTATLNTEAFF.

The CDR3 reads CSAKIAHEQYF. In DNA form, the CDR3 reads TGCAGTGCTAAGATAGCCCACGAGCAGTACTTC. The chain combines TRBV20-1 with TRBJ2-7; D gene uncertain. This CDR3 has 11 residues. V was cut by 4 bases and J by 5 bases, with 9 bases left in between. The V gene's germline CDR1 is DFQATT and CDR2 SNEGSKA (reference sequence).